This T cell receptor beta chain was retrieved from a study of T cell responses to AZD1222 COVID-19 vaccine. On this clone: Its antigen is still unknown.

Study findings and constraints: Just 5 to 7 AZD1222 recipients were seropositive at baseline. Repertoires were obtained only post-peak T cell response.

The repertoire was sequenced with immunoSEQ multiplex PCR; TCRdb's copy has only in-frame clones and lacks some. The data hold about 120,000 clones, with roughly 87% observed a single time. Germline loops: CDR1 MGHRA, CDR2 YSYEKL. The CDR3 spans 17 residues. V gave up 0 bases and J gave up 0 bases, with 14 bases separating them. The sample in question was peripheral blood, obtained on day 0 of MenACWY control vaccination. The gene calls are TRBV4-1 and TRBJ1-1; TRBD1 might be the D (5 bases). This clonotype was sampled from an adult in good health. CDR3 protein: CASSQEEARGLNTEAFF. The CDR3 nucleotides read TGCGCCAGCAGCCAAGAAGAAGCGCGGGGCTTGAACACTGAAGCTTTCTTT.